The sequence of this TCR beta chain was determined in a study of blood T cell repertoires in COVID-19. Study-level background: Acute-phase and convalescent COVID-19 samples originated in the United States, Italy and Spain.

Germline V CDR1 and CDR2: SQVTM, ANQGSEA. Trimming at V came to 4 bases and at J to 6 bases, leaving 3 bases not matched to a gene. This CDR3 is 12 amino acids long. Sequencing was performed with immunoSEQ multiplex PCR; in TCRdb, only in-frame clones are kept and a portion is missing. The table lists approximately 18,000 clones, roughly 86% of them singletons. The TCR sequence derives from a human donor in a cohort sampled during active COVID-19. The genes are TRBV29-1 and TRBJ2-3, with 8 bases that match TRBD2. Sequencing was carried out using peripheral blood. CDR3 protein: CSVVSGTDTQYF. The CDR3 DNA reads TGCAGCGTTGTTAGCGGGACGGATACGCAGTATTTT.